The rows below give T cell receptor beta chains drawn from one sample of a study of shared clonotypes between healthy human individuals. The assay was immunoSEQ multiplex PCR, and TCRdb's table has in-frame clones only and misses some. Found here are under 1 million clones, 90% to 98% of them singletons; the top ten hold about 0.25%. The sample consisted of naive CD8+ T cells sorted from blood. These TCRs come from a man aged 25 to 40 in good health. Each CDR3 is given with its conserved first and last residue. Each record gives: V gene, CDR3 length, J gene, clone size, D gene, CDR3 DNA, CDR3 protein. A D gene is named only where the DNA matches it firmly. Clone sizes are given selectively: once, few, many, or a class where the clone is expanded.

TRBV10-1	16	TRBJ1-3	-	-	TGCGCCAGCAGTGAGTCAGCAGGGATCTCTGGAAACACCATATATTTT	CASSESAGISGNTIYF
TRBV5-4	15	TRBJ2-7	-	-	TGTGCCAGCAGCGGGGCGAGCTCCCTCGGGAACGAGCAGTACTTC	CASSGASSLGNEQYF
TRBV6-5	14	TRBJ2-3	-	-	TGTGCCAGCAGTTACTTCCAGGGCACAGATACGCAGTATTTT	CASSYFQGTDTQYF
TRBV27	11	TRBJ2-1	-	TRBD1	TGTGCCAGCAGCACAGGGGGGGAGCAGTTCTTC	CASSTGGEQFF
TRBV7-9	14	TRBJ2-7	-	-	TGTGCCAGCAGCCTTTCCGACACGATCTACGAGCAGTACTTC	CASSLSDTIYEQYF
TRBV27	13	TRBJ2-5	-	-	TGTGCCAGCAGTGCCGCACAACAAGAGACCCAGTACTTC	CASSAAQQETQYF
TRBV28	15	TRBJ2-3	-	TRBD1	TGTGCCAGCAGCCAAGACAGGGCCTCCACAGATACGCAGTATTTT	CASSQDRASTDTQYF
TRBV9	13	TRBJ1-1	-	-	TGTGCCAGCAGCCAGGTTCCGGGGGCTTGGGCTTTCTTT	CASSQVPGAWAFF
TRBV7-9	14	TRBJ2-7	-	-	TGTGCCAGCAGCTCGGGTCTAGCCACCTACGAGCAGTACTTC	CASSSGLATYEQYF
TRBV7-9	16	TRBJ2-2	-	TRBD2	TGTGCCAGCAGTACCGGGACTAGCGGGATGGCGGGGGAGCTGTTTTTT	CASSTGTSGMAGELFF
TRBV27	13	TRBJ1-2	-	-	TGTGCCAGCCATCCTCAGGGGACCTATGGCTACACCTTC	CASHPQGTYGYTF
TRBV9	18	TRBJ2-1	-	TRBD2	TGTGCCAGCAGCGTAGGCGGACTAGCGGGAGGGCGGGGAGATGAGCAGTTCTTC	CASSVGGLAGGRGDEQFF
TRBV7-5	15	TRBJ1-2	-	-	TGTGTCAGAAGCTTAGTTCCGGGGGGCTACTATGGCTACACCTTC	CVRSLVPGGYYGYTF
TRBV2	12	TRBJ2-7	few	-	TGTGCCAGCAAGAGACGAGACTACGAGCAGTACTTC	CASKRRDYEQYF
TRBV18	15	TRBJ2-3	-	-	TGTGCCAGCTCACCACCTCTCCAGGGTCCAGATACGCAGTATTTT	CASSPPLQGPDTQYF
TRBV27	15	TRBJ2-3	-	TRBD2	TGTGCCAGCAGTTTCCCAGCGGGAAGCACAGATACGCAGTATTTT	CASSFPAGSTDTQYF
TRBV5-4	17	TRBJ2-3	-	TRBD2	TGTGCCAGCAGCTCCTCTAGCGGGAGCGAGGGGGAGGATACGCAGTATTTT	CASSSSSGSEGEDTQYF
TRBV7-9	15	TRBJ2-1	-	TRBD2	TGTGCCAGCAGCAAGACTAGCGGGAGGGACAATGAGCAGTTCTTC	CASSKTSGRDNEQFF
TRBV19	15	TRBJ2-3	-	-	TGTGCCAGTAGTTCAGACATTACTAGCACAGATACGCAGTATTTT	CASSSDITSTDTQYF